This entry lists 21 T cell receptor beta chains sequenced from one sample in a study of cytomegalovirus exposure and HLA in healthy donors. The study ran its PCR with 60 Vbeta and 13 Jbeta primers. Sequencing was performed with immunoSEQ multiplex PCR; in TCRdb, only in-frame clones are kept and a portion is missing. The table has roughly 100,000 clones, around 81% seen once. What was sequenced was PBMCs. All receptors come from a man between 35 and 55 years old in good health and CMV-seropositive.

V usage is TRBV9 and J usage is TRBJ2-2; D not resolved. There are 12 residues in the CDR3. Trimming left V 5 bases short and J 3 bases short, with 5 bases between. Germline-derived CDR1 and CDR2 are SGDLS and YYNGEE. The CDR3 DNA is TGTGCCAGCAGGCCGGACACCGGGGAGCTGTTTTTT. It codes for CASRPDTGELFF. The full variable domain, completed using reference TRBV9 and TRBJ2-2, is DSGVTQTPKHLITATGQRVTLRCSPRSGDLSVYWYQQSLDQGLQFLIQYYNGEERAKGNILERFSAQQFPDLHSELNLSSLELGDSALYFCASRPDTGELFFGEGSRLTVL.

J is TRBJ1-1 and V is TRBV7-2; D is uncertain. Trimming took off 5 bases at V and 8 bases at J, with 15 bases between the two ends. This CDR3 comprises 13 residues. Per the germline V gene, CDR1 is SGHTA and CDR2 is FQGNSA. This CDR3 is CASSLFLSPEAFF. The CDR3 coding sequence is TGTGCCAGCAGCCTCTTCTTGTCCCCCGAAGCTTTCTTT.

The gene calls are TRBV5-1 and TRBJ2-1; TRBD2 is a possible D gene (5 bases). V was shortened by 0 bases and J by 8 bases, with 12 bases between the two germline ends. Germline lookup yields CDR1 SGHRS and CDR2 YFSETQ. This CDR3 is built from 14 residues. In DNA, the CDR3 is TGCGCCAGCAGCTTGGAGGTAGCGTACGATGAGCAGTTCTTC. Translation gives CASSLEVAYDEQFF.

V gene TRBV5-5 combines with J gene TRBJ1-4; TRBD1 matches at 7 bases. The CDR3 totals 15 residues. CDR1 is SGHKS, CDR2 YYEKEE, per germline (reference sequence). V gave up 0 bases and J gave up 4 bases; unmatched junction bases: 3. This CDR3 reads CASSLADRLNEKLFF. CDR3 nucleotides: TGTGCCAGCAGCTTGGCGGACAGGCTTAATGAAAAACTGTTTTTT.

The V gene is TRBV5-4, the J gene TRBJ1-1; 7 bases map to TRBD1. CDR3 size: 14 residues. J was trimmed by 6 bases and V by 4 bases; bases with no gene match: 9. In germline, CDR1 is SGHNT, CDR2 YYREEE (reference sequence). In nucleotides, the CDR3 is TGTGCCAGCAGCCAAGAACAGGGGAGGTCTGAAGCTTTCTTT. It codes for CASSQEQGRSEAFF.

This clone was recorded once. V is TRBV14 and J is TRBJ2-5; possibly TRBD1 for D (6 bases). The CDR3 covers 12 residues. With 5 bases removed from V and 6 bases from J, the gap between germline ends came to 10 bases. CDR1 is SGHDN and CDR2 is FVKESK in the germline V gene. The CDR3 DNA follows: TGTGCCAGCAGCAGGACAGACCAGACCCAGTACTTC. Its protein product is CASSRTDQTQYF.

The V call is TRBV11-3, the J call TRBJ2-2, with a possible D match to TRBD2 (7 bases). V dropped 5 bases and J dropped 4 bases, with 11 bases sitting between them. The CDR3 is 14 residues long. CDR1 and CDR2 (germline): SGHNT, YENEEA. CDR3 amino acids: CASSPRGGTGELFF. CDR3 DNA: TGTGCCAGCAGCCCAAGGGGGGGCACCGGGGAGCTGTTTTTT. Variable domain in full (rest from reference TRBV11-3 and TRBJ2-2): EAGVVQSPRYKIIEKKQPVAFWCNPISGHNTLYWYLQNLGQGPELLIRYENEEAVDDSQLPKDRFSAERLKGVDSTLKIQPAELGDSAVYLCASSPRGGTGELFFGEGSRLTVL.

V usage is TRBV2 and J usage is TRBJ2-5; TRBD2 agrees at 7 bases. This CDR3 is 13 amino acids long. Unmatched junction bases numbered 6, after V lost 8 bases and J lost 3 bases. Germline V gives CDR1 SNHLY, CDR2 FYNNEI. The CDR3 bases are TGTGCCAGCGTCCGACGGGAGGAAGAGACCCAGTACTTC. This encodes CASVRREEETQYF.

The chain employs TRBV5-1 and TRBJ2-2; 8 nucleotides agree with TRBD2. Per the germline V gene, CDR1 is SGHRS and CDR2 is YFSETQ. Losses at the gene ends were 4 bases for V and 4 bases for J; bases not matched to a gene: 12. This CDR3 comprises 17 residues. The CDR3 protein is CASSPGGPPVVTGELFF. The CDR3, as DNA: TGCGCCAGCAGCCCGGGGGGGCCCCCCGTAGTCACCGGGGAGCTGTTTTTT.

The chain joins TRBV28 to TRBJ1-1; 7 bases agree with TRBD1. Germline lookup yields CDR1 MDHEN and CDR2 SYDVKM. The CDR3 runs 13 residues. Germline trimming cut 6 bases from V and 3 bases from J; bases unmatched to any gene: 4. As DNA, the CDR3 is TGTGCCAGCAGCCTTGGGACAGACACTGAAGCTTTCTTT. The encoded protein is CASSLGTDTEAFF.

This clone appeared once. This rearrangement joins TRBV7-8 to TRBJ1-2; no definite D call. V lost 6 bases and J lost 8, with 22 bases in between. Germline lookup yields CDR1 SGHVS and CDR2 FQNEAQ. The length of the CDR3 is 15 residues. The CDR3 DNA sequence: TGTGCCAGCAGTCCTTCGGGAGACATCACGTGGGGCTACACCTTC. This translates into CASSPSGDITWGYTF.

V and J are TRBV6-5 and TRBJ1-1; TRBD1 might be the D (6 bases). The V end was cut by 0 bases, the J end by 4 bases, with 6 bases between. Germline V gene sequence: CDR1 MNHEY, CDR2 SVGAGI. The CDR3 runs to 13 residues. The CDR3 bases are TGTGCCAGCAGTTACTCAGGGGGCACTGAAGCTTTCTTT. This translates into CASSYSGGTEAFF.

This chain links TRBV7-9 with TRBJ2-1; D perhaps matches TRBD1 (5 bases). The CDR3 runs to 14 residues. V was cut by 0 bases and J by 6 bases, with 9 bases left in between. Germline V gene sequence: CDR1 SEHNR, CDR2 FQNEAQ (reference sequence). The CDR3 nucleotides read TGTGCCAGCAGCTTAGCCCAGGGTGGCAATGAGCAGTTCTTC. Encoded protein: CASSLAQGGNEQFF.

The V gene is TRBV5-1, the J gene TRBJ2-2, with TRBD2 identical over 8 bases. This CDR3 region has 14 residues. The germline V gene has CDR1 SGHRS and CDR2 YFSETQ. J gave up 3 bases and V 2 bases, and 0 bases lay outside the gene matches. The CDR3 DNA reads TGCGCCAGCAGCTTAGCGGGGGACACCGGGGAGCTGTTTTTT. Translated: CASSLAGDTGELFF.

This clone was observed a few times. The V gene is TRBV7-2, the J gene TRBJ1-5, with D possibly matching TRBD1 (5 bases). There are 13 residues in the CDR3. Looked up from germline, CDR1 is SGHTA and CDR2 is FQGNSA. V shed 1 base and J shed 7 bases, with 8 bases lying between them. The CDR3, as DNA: TGTGCCAGCAGCTTAGTTGGGGCCCAGCCCCAGCATTTT. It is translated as CASSLVGAQPQHF.

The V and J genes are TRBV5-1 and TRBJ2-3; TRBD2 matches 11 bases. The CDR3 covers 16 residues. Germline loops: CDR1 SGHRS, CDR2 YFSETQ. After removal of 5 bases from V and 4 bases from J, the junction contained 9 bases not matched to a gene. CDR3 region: CASSSSSGGRADTQYF. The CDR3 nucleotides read TGCGCCAGCAGTTCTTCTAGCGGGGGGCGGGCAGATACGCAGTATTTT.

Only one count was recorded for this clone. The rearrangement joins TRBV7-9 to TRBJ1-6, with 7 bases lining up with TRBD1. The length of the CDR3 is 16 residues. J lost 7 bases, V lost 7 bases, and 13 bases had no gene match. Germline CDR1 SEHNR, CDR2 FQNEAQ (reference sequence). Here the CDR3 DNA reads TGTGCCAGCAACACCTACTCCGGGACAGTAAATTCACCCCTCCACTTT. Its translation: CASNTYSGTVNSPLHF.

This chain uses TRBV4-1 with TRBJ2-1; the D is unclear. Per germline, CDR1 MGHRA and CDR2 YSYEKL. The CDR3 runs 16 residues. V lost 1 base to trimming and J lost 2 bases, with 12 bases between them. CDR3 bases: TGCGCCAGCAGCCAAGTAGATTTGATCACCTACAATGAGCAGTTCTTC. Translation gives CASSQVDLITYNEQFF.

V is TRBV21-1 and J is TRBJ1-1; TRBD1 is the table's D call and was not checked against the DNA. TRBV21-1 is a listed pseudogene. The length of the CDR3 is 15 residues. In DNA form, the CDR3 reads TGTGCCAGCAGCAAAGTGGACAGCGCGTACACTGAAGCTTTCTTT. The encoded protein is CASSKVDSAYTEAFF.

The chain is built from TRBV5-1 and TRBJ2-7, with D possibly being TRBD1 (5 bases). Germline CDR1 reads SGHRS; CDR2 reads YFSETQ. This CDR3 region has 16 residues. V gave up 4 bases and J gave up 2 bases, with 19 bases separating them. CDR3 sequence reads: CASSGSPDTFTYEQYF. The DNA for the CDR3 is TGCGCCAGCAGCGGCTCCCCGGACACCTTCACCTACGAGCAGTACTTC.

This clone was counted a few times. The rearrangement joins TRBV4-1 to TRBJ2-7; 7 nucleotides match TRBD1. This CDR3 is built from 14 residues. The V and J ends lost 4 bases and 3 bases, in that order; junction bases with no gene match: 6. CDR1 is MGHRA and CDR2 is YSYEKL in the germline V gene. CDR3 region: CASSPRGQNYEQYF. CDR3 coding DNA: TGCGCCAGCAGCCCCAGGGGACAGAACTACGAGCAGTACTTC.